The clone carrying this T cell receptor beta chain appeared once. The antigen is unknown. This sample was taken from a study of blood T cells in healthy people across ages. General study points: One million T cells yielded diversity estimates that were considered underestimates. Unsorted PBMC material precluded a definitive naive versus antigen-experienced comparison.

With a J-beta primer mix and a sample-barcoded 5' primer, a second PCR ran about 7 to 12 cycles. TCRdb processed the 5' RACE reads anew with MiXCR; each CDR3 protein has one entry. The sample lists 850,000 to 1,100,000 distinct CDR3 sequences, roughly two fifths occurring once. The V end lost 4 bases, the J end lost 8 bases, and 11 bases lay between the germline ends. This CDR3 has 12 residues. The rearrangement links TRBV12-3 or TRBV12-4 to TRBJ1-2, with D maybe TRBD1 (5 bases). The clonotype was recovered from a young man in good health. The sequenced material came from blood. The CDR3 here is CASSSGTCGYTF. The CDR3 region has the DNA TGTGCCAGCAGTTCCGGGACGTGCGGCTACACCTTC.